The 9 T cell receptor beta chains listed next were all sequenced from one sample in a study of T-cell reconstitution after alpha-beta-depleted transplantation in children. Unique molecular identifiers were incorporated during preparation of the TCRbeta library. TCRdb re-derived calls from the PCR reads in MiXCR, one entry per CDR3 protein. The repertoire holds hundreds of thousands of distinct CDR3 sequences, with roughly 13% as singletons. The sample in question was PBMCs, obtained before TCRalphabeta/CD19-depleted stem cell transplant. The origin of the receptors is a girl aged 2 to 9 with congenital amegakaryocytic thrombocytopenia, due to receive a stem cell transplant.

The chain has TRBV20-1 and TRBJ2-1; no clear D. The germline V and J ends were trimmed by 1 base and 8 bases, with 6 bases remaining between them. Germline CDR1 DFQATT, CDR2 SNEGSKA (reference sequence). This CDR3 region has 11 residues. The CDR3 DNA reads TGCAGTGCTAGAGTCTTTGATGAGCAGTTCTTC. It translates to CSARVFDEQFF.

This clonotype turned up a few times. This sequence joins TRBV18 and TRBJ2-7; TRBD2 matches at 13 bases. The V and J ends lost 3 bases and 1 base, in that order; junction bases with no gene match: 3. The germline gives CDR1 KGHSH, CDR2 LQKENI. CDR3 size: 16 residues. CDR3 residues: CASSPPGLAGSYEQYF. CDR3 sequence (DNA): TGTGCCAGCTCACCGCCGGGACTAGCGGGATCCTACGAGCAGTACTTC.

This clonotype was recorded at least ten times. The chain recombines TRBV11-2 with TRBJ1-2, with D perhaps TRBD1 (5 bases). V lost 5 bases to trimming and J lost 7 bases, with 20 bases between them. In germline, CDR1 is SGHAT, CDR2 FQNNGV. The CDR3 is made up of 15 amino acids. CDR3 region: CASSPLRGVIGGYTF. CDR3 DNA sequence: TGTGCCAGCAGCCCACTCCGAGGGGTAATAGGTGGCTACACCTTC.

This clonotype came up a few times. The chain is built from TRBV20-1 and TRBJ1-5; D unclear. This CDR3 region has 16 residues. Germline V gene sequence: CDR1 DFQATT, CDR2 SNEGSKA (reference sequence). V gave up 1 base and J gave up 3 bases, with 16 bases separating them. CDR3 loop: CSARGGGLPPNQPQHF. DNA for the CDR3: TGCAGTGCTAGAGGCGGAGGGCTCCCCCCCAATCAGCCCCAGCATTTT.

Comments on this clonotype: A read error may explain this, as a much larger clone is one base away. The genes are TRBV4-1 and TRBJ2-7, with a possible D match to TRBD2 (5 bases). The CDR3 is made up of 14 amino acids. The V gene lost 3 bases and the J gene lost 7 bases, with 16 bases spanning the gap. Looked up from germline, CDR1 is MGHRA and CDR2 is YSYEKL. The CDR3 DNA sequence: TGCGCCAGCAGCCAGATTAGCGTGAGTGAAGAGCAGTACTTC. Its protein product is CASSQISVSEEQYF.

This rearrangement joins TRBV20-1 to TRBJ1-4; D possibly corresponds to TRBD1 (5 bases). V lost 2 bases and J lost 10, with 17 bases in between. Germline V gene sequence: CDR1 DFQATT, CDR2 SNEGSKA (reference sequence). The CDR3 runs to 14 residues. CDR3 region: CSARIPGPMGKLFF. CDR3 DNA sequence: TGCAGTGCTAGAATTCCGGGACCGATGGGAAAACTGTTTTTT.

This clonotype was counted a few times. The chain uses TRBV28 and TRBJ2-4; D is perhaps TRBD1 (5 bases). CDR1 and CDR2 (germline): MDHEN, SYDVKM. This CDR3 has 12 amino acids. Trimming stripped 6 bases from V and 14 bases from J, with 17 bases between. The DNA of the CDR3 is TGTGCCAGCAGCGACTCGAGCAGGGCGAAGTACTTC. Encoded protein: CASSDSSRAKYF. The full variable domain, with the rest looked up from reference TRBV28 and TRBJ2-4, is DVKVTQSSRYLVKRTGEKVFLECVQDMDHENMFWYRQDPGLGLRLIYFSYDVKMKEKGDIPEGYSVSREKKERFSLILESASTNQTSMYLCASSDSSRAKYFGAGTRLSVL.

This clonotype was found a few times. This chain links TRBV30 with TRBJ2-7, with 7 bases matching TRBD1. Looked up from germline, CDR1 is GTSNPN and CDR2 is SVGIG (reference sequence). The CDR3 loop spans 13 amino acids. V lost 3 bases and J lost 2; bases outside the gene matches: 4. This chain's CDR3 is CAWSRGTAYEQYF. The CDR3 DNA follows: TGTGCCTGGAGCCGAGGGACAGCCTACGAGCAGTACTTC.

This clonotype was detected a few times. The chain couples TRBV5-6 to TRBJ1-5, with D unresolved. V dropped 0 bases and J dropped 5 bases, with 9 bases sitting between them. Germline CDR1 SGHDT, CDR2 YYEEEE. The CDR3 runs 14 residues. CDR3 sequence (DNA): TGTGCCAGCAGCTTGGGCGGGGTATATCAGCCCCAGCATTTT. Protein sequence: CASSLGGVYQPQHF.